These 26 T cell receptor beta chains share one sample of origin, sequenced in a study of T-cell reconstitution after alpha-beta-depleted transplantation in children. A TCRbeta library incorporating unique molecular identifiers was prepared. Using its own MiXCR run on the PCR reads, TCRdb lists one record per CDR3 protein. The sample lists a few hundred thousand distinct CDR3 sequences, about an eighth seen once, with about 5% in the top ten. Sequencing was performed on PBMCs from the stem cell graft donor, taken from the stem cell graft. The source of these receptors is a human donor who donated a stem cell graft to a child with combined immunodeficiency.

This clonotype appeared a few times. This chain joins TRBV29-1 and TRBJ2-3, with TRBD2 identical over 9 bases. The CDR3 runs to 14 residues. CDR1 is SQVTM and CDR2 is ANQGSEA in the germline V gene. J was trimmed by 4 bases and V by 6 bases; bases with no gene match: 8. CDR3 DNA: TGCAGCGTCGAAATAGCGGGAGTGGCAGATACGCAGTATTTT. Amino acid sequence: CSVEIAGVADTQYF.

This clonotype turned up a few times. The chain has TRBV20-1 and TRBJ1-2; a possible D gene is TRBD1 (6 bases). CDR3 length: 14 amino acids. V was cut by 0 bases and J by 5 bases, with 13 bases left in between. From germline, CDR1 is DFQATT and CDR2 SNEGSKA (reference sequence). The CDR3 DNA follows: TGCAGTGCTAGAGATCGGGGGCGTGGATATGGCTACACCTTC. Residues: CSARDRGRGYGYTF.

This clonotype was detected many times. The chain carries TRBV10-3 and TRBJ1-1; a weak D match, TRBD1 (5 bases). This CDR3 is 15 amino acids long. In germline, CDR1 is ENHRY, CDR2 SYGVKD. Trimming left V 0 bases short and J 6 bases short, with 14 bases between. Here the CDR3 reads CAISESAGRVAEAFF. CDR3 nucleotides: TGTGCCATCAGTGAGTCGGCAGGGCGGGTCGCTGAAGCTTTCTTT.

Ten or more counts support this clonotype. The V and J genes are TRBV29-1 and TRBJ2-7; D may match TRBD1 or TRBD2 (5 bases each). The CDR3 is 14 residues long. The ends were cut back, 4 bases at V and 4 bases at J, with 17 bases in the middle. Germline values: CDR1 SQVTM, CDR2 ANQGSEA. The CDR3 bases are TGCAGCGTTGTCATCCAGACTGGGACGTACGAGCAGTACTTC. It codes for CSVVIQTGTYEQYF.

The table lists this clonotype with many counts. This chain joins TRBV29-1 and TRBJ2-1; a weak D match, TRBD2 (5 bases). The CDR3 sequence is 13 residues long. The V gene lost 3 bases and the J gene lost 6 bases, with 12 bases spanning the gap. Germline values: CDR1 SQVTM, CDR2 ANQGSEA. CDR3 in amino acids: CSVEGVAGNEQFF. The CDR3 coding sequence is TGCAGCGTTGAGGGAGTTGCGGGCAATGAGCAGTTCTTC.

The rearrangement links TRBV6-5 to TRBJ1-4; the match to TRBD1 covers 7 bases. Germline trimming cut 0 bases from V and 4 bases from J; bases unmatched to any gene: 2. Germline CDR1 MNHEY, CDR2 SVGAGI. The length of the CDR3 is 15 residues. The CDR3 DNA follows: TGTGCCAGCAGTTACTCGAACAGGGGTAATGAAAAACTGTTTTTT. It encodes CASSYSNRGNEKLFF.

The chain employs TRBV18 and TRBJ2-7; the match to TRBD2 covers 9 bases. The CDR3 runs to 16 residues. V was pared by 3 bases and J by 0 bases, with 6 bases of the junction left unmatched. CDR1 is KGHSH and CDR2 is LQKENI in the germline V gene. The CDR3 sequence: CASSPLIAGASYEQYF. The CDR3 coding sequence is TGTGCCAGCTCACCCCTTATAGCGGGGGCCTCCTACGAGCAGTACTTC.

The chain couples TRBV4-3 to TRBJ1-6; D not resolved. The CDR3 has 14 residues. Germline V gene lookup returns CDR1 LGHNA and CDR2 YSLEER. V was trimmed by 0 bases and J by 13 bases, leaving 13 bases between them. CDR3 DNA sequence: TGCGCCAGCAGCCAAGATATCGGGGTGTTCCCCCTCCACTTT. This encodes CASSQDIGVFPLHF.

This clonotype was detected only a few times. The gene calls are TRBV7-9 and TRBJ2-5; a weak D match, TRBD1 (5 bases). Trimming took off 5 bases at V and 1 base at J, with 14 bases between the two ends. The germline V gene encodes CDR1 SEHNR and CDR2 FQNEAQ (reference sequence). This CDR3 is built from 15 residues. CDR3 residues: CASSATATFQETQYF. The CDR3 DNA reads TGTGCCAGCAGCGCGACAGCTACGTTCCAAGAGACCCAGTACTTC. The whole variable domain, remainder taken from reference TRBV7-9 and TRBJ2-5, is DTGVSQNPRHKITKRGQNVTFRCDPISEHNRLYWYRQTLGQGPEFLTYFQNEAQLEKSRLLSDRFSAERPKGSFSTLEIQRTEQGDSAMYLCASSATATFQETQYFGPGTRLLVL.

Ten or more counts support this clonotype. This rearrangement joins TRBV12-3 or TRBV12-4 to TRBJ2-5; D uncertain. There are 13 residues in the CDR3. Trimming removed 1 base at V and 5 bases at J, with 8 bases between. CDR3 residues: CASSLVKTETQYF. CDR3 DNA sequence: TGTGCCAGCAGTTTAGTTAAGACGGAGACCCAGTACTTC.

The rearrangement uses TRBV12-3 or TRBV12-4 and TRBJ1-5; maybe TRBD1 (5 bases). The CDR3 length is 18 residues. Trimming stripped 5 bases from V and 0 bases from J, with 20 bases between. For the CDR3, the DNA is TGTGCCAGCAGTACTAAAAAAGGGGATTTCTATAGCAATCAGCCCCAGCATTTT. Amino acid sequence: CASSTKKGDFYSNQPQHF.

This clonotype was seen many times. The gene calls are TRBV5-1 and TRBJ2-3, with 7 bases matching TRBD2. CDR3 length: 15 residues. CDR1 SGHRS and CDR2 YFSETQ come from the germline V gene. The J segment lost 3 bases and the V segment lost 3 bases, leaving 7 bases of the junction unmatched. The CDR3 protein is CASSYGGRNTDTQYF. CDR3 nucleotide sequence: TGCGCCAGCAGCTACGGCGGGAGAAATACAGATACGCAGTATTTT.

This clonotype has at least ten counts. V gene TRBV5-6 combines with J gene TRBJ2-2; 7 bases agree with TRBD1. Per the germline V gene, CDR1 is SGHDT and CDR2 is YYEEEE. The CDR3 spans 15 residues. V lost 3 bases, J lost 3 bases, and 5 bases stayed unmatched. CDR3 nucleotide sequence: TGTGCCAGCAGCTCGCGACAGGGATACACCGGGGAGCTGTTTTTT. Protein product: CASSSRQGYTGELFF.

The gene calls are TRBV3-1 and TRBJ2-1, with D possibly being TRBD2 (5 bases). This CDR3 region has 16 residues. The germline CDR1 and CDR2 sequences are LGHDT and YNNKEL (reference sequence). V lost 7 bases, J lost 3 bases, and 19 bases lay in between. The CDR3 sequence is CASTRSAGRNYNEQFF. The CDR3 nucleotides are TGTGCCAGCACCCGAAGTGCGGGCCGAAACTACAATGAGCAGTTCTTC.

In this sample, this clonotype turned up a few times. The rearrangement links TRBV19 to TRBJ1-6, with 7 positions matching TRBD1. CDR1 and CDR2 from the germline V gene are LNHDA and SQIVND (reference sequence). This CDR3 is 15 amino acids long. The J segment lost 7 bases and the V segment lost 5 bases, leaving 8 bases of the junction unmatched. CDR3 protein: CASSGWTGWNSPLHF. CDR3 DNA: TGTGCCAGTAGTGGGTGGACAGGATGGAATTCACCCCTCCACTTT.

This clonotype has only a few counts. The rearrangement uses TRBV4-2 and TRBJ1-3; D is unclear. This CDR3 is built from 16 residues. Germline CDR1 reads LGHNA; CDR2 reads YNFKEQ. V lost 0 bases, J lost 0 bases, and 9 bases lay in between. CDR3 region: CASSQDVGDSGNTIYF. In nucleotides, the CDR3 is TGTGCCAGCAGCCAAGATGTCGGGGACTCTGGAAACACCATATATTTT.

This chain connects TRBV12-3 or TRBV12-4 to TRBJ2-7; 10 nucleotides agree with TRBD2. The CDR3 is 14 residues long. Trimming at V came to 4 bases and at J to 5 bases, leaving 5 bases not matched to a gene. CDR3 sequence reads: CASSYLAGVHEQYF. The CDR3 DNA reads TGTGCCAGCAGTTACCTAGCGGGAGTACACGAGCAGTACTTC.

The chain has TRBV7-2 and TRBJ2-3, with D perhaps matching TRBD1 (5 bases). The CDR3 has 16 amino acids. Trimming shortened V by 4 bases and J by 1 base, and 15 bases separated the two germline ends. Germline lookup yields CDR1 SGHTA and CDR2 FQGNSA. The CDR3 DNA is TGTGCCAGCAGCTCCGACAGTGGAGAGGGCACAGATACGCAGTATTTT. Translation: CASSSDSGEGTDTQYF.

This clonotype has at least ten counts. The chain employs TRBV12-3 or TRBV12-4 and TRBJ2-7; D not resolved. The CDR3 is 15 amino acids. The germline V and J ends were trimmed by 6 bases and 0 bases, with 15 bases remaining between them. CDR3 sequence: CASRQTILGSYEQYF. Here the CDR3 DNA reads TGTGCCAGCAGACAGACAATCTTGGGCTCCTACGAGCAGTACTTC.

The chain carries TRBV12-3 or TRBV12-4 and TRBJ2-5, with D possibly TRBD1 on 5 matching bases. Trimming removed 6 bases from V and 4 bases from J, with 15 bases in between. CDR3 length: 14 amino acids. Here the CDR3 reads CASSRSRQPETQYF. In DNA form, the CDR3 reads TGTGCCAGCAGCCGATCGAGACAGCCAGAGACCCAGTACTTC.

Many counts were recorded for this clonotype. The V call is TRBV5-5, the J call TRBJ2-3, with D uncertain. This CDR3 spans 12 amino acids. Trimming shortened V by 6 bases and J by 3 bases, and 8 bases separated the two germline ends. CDR1 SGHKS and CDR2 YYEKEE come from the germline V gene (reference sequence). This chain's CDR3 is CASTRRTDTQYF. The CDR3 DNA reads as TGTGCCAGCACCCGGCGTACAGATACGCAGTATTTT.

The chain recombines TRBV30 with TRBJ2-3; 8 nucleotides align to TRBD2. Germline V gives CDR1 GTSNPN, CDR2 SVGIG (reference sequence). This CDR3 region has 14 residues. Trimming removed 4 bases from V and 2 bases from J; junction bases left unmatched: 5. The CDR3 coding sequence is TGTGCCTGGACTAGCGGGTTCACCACAGATACGCAGTATTTT. Translation: CAWTSGFTTDTQYF.

This clonotype came up a few times. CDR3 residues: CASSLTPSADQETQYF. As DNA, the CDR3 is TGTGCCAGCAGTTTAACACCTAGCGCCGACCAAGAGACCCAGTACTTC. The V and J genes are TRBV12-3 or TRBV12-4 and TRBJ2-5, with a weak D call TRBD2 (6 bases). The CDR3 runs 16 residues. Trimming took off 2 bases at V and 0 bases at J, with 13 bases between the two ends.

This clonotype was observed at least ten times. The V call is TRBV25-1, the J call TRBJ2-7, with 7 bases fitting TRBD2. The CDR3 contains 16 residues. Germline V CDR1 and CDR2: MGHDK, SYGVNS. V shed 2 bases and J 3 bases; nucleotides not matched to a gene: 10. The CDR3 coding sequence is TGTGCCAGCAGTGAACGTTTAGGGAGGGAAAACTACGAGCAGTACTTC. Translated: CASSERLGRENYEQYF.

This clonotype has more than one count but fewer than ten. V and J are TRBV24-1 and TRBJ1-1, with D possibly matching TRBD1 (6 bases). This CDR3 is 13 amino acids long. Germline V CDR1 and CDR2: KGHDR, SFDVKD. V lost 7 bases, J lost 4 bases, and 12 bases lay in between. The CDR3, as DNA: TGTGCCACCAGGCAGGGGTTGCGCACTGAAGCTTTCTTT. Translating gives CATRQGLRTEAFF.

This clonotype was observed many times. The genes are TRBV5-1 and TRBJ1-1; possible D gene TRBD1, 5 bases. V lost 1 base and J 4 bases, leaving 8 bases between the germline ends. The germline V gene has CDR1 SGHRS and CDR2 YFSETQ. This CDR3 spans 13 amino acids. This CDR3 reads CASSLRGVTEAFF. DNA for the CDR3: TGCGCCAGCAGCTTGAGGGGAGTCACTGAAGCTTTCTTT.